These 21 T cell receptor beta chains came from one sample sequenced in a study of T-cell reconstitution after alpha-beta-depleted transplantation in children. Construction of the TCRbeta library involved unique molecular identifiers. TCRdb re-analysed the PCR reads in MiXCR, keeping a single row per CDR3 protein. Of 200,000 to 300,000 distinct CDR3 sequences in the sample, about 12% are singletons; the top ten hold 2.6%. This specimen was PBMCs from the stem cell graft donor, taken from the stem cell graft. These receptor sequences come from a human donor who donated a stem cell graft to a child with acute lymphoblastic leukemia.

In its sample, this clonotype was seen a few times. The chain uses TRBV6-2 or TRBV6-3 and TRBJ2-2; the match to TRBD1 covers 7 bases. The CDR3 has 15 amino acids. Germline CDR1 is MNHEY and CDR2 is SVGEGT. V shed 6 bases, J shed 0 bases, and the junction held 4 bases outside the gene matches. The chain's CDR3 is CASRVDRSNTGELFF. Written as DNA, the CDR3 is TGTGCCAGCAGGGTGGACAGGTCGAACACCGGGGAGCTGTTTTTT.

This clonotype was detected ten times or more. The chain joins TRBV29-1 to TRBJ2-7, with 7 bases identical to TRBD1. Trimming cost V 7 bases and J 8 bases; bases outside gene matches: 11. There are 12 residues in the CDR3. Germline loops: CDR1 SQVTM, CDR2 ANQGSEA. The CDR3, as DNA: TGCAGCGCTAACGGACAGGACCAGCAGCAGTACTTC. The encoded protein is CSANGQDQQQYF.

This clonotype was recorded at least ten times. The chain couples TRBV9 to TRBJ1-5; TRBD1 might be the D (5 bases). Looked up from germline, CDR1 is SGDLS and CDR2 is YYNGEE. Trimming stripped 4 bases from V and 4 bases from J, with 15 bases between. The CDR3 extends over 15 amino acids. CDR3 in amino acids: CASSPSDRLNQPQHF. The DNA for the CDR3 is TGTGCCAGCAGCCCCAGCGACAGACTAAATCAGCCCCAGCATTTT. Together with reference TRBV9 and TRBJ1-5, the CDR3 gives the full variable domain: DSGVTQTPKHLITATGQRVTLRCSPRSGDLSVYWYQQSLDQGLQFLIQYYNGEERAKGNILERFSAQQFPDLHSELNLSSLELGDSALYFCASSPSDRLNQPQHFGDGTRLSIL.

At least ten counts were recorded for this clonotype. The CDR3 bases are TGTGCCAGCAGGGTGGAAGGGACAGGGTTCCTCTATGGCTACACCTTC. Protein: CASRVEGTGFLYGYTF. The chain couples TRBV2 to TRBJ1-2; 9 bases line up with TRBD1. This CDR3 contains 16 residues. Germline trimming cut 6 bases from V and 4 bases from J; bases unmatched to any gene: 12. Germline CDR1 is SNHLY and CDR2 is FYNNEI. Using reference TRBV2 and TRBJ1-2 for the parts outside the CDR3, the full variable domain is EPEVTQTPSHQVTQMGQEVILRCVPISNHLYFYWYRQILGQKVEFLVSFYNNEISEKSEIFDDQFSVERPDGSNFTLKIRSTKLEDSAMYFCASRVEGTGFLYGYTFGSGTRLTVV.

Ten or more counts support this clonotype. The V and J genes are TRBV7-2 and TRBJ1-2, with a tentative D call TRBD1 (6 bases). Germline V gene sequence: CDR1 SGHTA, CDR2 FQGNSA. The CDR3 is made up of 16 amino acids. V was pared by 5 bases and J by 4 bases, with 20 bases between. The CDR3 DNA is TGTGCCAGCAGCAACCGGGACACCCGAAACCCCTATGGCTACACCTTC. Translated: CASSNRDTRNPYGYTF. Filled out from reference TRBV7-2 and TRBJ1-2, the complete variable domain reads GAGVSQSPSNKVTEKGKDVELRCDPISGHTALYWYRQSLGQGLEFLIYFQGNSAPDKSGLPSDRFSAERTGGSVSTLTIQRTQQEDSAVYLCASSNRDTRNPYGYTFGSGTRLTVV.

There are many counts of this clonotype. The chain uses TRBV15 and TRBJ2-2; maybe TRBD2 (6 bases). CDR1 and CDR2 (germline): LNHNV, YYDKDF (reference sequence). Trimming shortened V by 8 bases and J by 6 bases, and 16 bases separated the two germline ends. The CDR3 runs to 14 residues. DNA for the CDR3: TGTGCCACCCTTACGGGGGACGCACCCGGGGAGCTGTTTTTT. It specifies CATLTGDAPGELFF.

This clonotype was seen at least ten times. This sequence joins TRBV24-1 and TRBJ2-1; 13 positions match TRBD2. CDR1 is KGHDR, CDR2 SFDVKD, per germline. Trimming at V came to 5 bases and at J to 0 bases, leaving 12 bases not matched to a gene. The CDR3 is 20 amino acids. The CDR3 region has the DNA TGTGCCACCAGTGGCTTTCGGACTAGCGGGGGCCGGAGCTCCTACAATGAGCAGTTCTTC. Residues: CATSGFRTSGGRSSYNEQFF.

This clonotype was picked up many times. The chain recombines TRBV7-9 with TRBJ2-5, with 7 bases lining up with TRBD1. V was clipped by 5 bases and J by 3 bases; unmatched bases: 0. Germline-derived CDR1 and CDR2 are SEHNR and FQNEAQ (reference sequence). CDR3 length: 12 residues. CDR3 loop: CASSDREETQYF. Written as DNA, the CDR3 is TGTGCCAGCAGCGACAGGGAAGAGACCCAGTACTTC.

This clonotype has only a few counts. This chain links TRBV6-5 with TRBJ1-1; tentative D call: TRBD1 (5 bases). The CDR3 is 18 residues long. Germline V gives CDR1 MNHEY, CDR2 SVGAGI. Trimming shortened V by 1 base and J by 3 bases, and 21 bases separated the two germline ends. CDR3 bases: TGTGCCAGCAGTTACTACGACCCTACTGACAGATTGGACACTGAAGCTTTCTTT. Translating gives CASSYYDPTDRLDTEAFF.

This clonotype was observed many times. CDR3 DNA: TGTGCCAGCAGCGTAGGGGGGACGCACAATGAGCAGTTCTTC. Protein: CASSVGGTHNEQFF. The chain is built from TRBV9 and TRBJ2-1, with D perhaps TRBD1 or TRBD2 (5 bases each). The CDR3 runs to 14 residues. V was trimmed by 0 bases and J by 5 bases, leaving 9 bases between them. Germline CDR1 is SGDLS and CDR2 is YYNGEE. Looking up the rest from reference TRBV9 and TRBJ2-1 gives the full variable domain: DSGVTQTPKHLITATGQRVTLRCSPRSGDLSVYWYQQSLDQGLQFLIQYYNGEERAKGNILERFSAQQFPDLHSELNLSSLELGDSALYFCASSVGGTHNEQFFGPGTRLTVL.

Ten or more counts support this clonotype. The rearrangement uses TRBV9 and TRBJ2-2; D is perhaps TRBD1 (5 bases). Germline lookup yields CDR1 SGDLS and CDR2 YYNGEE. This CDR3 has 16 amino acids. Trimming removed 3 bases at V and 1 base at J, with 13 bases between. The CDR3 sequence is CASSARTQGNTGELFF. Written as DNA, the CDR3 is TGTGCCAGCAGCGCAAGGACCCAGGGGAACACCGGGGAGCTGTTTTTT.

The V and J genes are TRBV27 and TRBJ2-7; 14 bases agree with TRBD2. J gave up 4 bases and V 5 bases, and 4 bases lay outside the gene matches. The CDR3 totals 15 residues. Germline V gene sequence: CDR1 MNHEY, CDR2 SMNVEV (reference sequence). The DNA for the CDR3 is TGTGCCAGCAGTCCAGGGACTAGCGGGAGATACGAGCAGTACTTC. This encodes CASSPGTSGRYEQYF.

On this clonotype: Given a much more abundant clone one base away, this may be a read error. DNA for the CDR3: TGTGCCAGCAGTGAAGCAGGGACCACCGGGCACTTCTTC. The encoded protein is CASSEAGTTGHFF. The chain employs TRBV2 and TRBJ2-1, with D perhaps matching TRBD1 or TRBD2 (5 bases each). Trimming left V 0 bases short and J 16 bases short, with 16 bases between. The germline CDR1 and CDR2 sequences are SNHLY and FYNNEI. The CDR3 has 13 amino acids.

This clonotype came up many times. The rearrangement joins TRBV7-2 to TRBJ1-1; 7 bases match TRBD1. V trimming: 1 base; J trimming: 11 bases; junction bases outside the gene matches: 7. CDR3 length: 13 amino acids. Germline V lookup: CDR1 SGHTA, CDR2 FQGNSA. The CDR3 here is CASSLGDRDEAFF. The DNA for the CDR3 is TGTGCCAGCAGCTTAGGGGACAGAGATGAGGCTTTCTTT.

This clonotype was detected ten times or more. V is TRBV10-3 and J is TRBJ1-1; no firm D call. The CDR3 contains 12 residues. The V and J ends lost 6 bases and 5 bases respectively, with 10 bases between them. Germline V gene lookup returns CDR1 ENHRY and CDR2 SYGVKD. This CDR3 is CAIRVSQTEAFF. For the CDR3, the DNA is TGTGCCATCAGGGTGTCACAGACTGAAGCTTTCTTT.

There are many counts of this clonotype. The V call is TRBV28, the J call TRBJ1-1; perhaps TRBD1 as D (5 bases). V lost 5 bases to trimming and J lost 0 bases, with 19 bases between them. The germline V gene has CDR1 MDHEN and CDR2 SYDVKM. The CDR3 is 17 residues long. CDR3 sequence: CASSLTPSGIMNTEAFF. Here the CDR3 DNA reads TGTGCCAGCAGTCTGACCCCCTCAGGGATCATGAACACTGAAGCTTTCTTT.

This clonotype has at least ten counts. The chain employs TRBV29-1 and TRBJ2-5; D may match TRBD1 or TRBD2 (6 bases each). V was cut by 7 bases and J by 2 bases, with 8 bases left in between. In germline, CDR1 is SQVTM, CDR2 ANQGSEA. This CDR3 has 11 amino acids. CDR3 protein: CSGRGQETQYF. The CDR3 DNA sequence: TGCAGCGGGAGGGGGCAAGAGACCCAGTACTTC.

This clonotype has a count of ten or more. Written as DNA, the CDR3 is TGTGCCAGCAGCTCTCAAGGGGGAGCCATCTACAATGAGCAGTTCTTC. The encoded protein is CASSSQGGAIYNEQFF. This chain links TRBV9 with TRBJ2-1; the D gene is possibly TRBD1 (6 bases). The CDR3 extends over 16 amino acids. The V end was cut by 4 bases, the J end by 3 bases, with 17 bases between. CDR1 and CDR2 from the germline V gene are SGDLS and YYNGEE.

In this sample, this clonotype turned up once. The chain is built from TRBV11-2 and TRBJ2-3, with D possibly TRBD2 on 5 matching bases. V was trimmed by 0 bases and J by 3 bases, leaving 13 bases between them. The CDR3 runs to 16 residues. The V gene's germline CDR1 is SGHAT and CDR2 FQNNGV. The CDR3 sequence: CASSLDGGGGTDTQYF. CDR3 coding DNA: TGTGCCAGCAGCTTAGATGGTGGAGGTGGGACAGATACGCAGTATTTT.

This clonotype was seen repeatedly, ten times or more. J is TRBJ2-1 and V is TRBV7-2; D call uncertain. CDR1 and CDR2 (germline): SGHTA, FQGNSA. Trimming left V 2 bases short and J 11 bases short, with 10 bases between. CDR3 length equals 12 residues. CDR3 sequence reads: CASSLSAGKQFF. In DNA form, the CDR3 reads TGTGCCAGCAGCTTATCAGCTGGAAAGCAGTTCTTC.

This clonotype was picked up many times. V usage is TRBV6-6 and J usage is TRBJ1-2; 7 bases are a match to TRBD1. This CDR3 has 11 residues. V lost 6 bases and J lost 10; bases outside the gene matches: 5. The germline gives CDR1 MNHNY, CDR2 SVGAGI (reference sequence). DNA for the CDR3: TGTGCCAGCAGAAACACAGGGGACTACACCTTC. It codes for CASRNTGDYTF.